Listed below are T cell receptor beta chains from one sample, sequenced in a study of T cell changes during pregnancy in multiple sclerosis. Only in-frame clones appear in the TCRdb table, and some are missing; sequencing was by immunoSEQ multiplex PCR. This table holds more than 55,000 clones, approximately 90% found once. The sequenced sample was peripheral blood, obtained after pregnancy. The receptors originated from a female donor in good health, enrolled as a control in a pregnancy study. The CDR3 runs from the conserved cysteine through the conserved F or W. The order of the fields is CDR3 protein, clone size, V gene, CDR3 length. Clone size is given for some rows only: seen once, a few or many times, or a class if the clone is expanded.

CASSPGQGGGYTF,-,TRBV28,13
CASSTRQGWPYGYTF,-,TRBV7-3,15
CASSMGGLGDTQYF,once,TRBV19,14
CASSIVRGPEKPQHF,few,TRBV19,15
CASSELGAQANVLTF,-,TRBV25-1,15
CASRASGTGSQPQHF,-,TRBV6-5,15
CATSSRDTSYEQYF,once,TRBV15,14
CASSLEPGGNQPQHF,-,TRBV5-4,15
CASSIDRVNYGYTF,-,TRBV19,14
CASSLEIGQGLGYTF,-,TRBV4-2,15
CASSQGLAAETGEQYF,-,TRBV4-3,16
CASSVGTGDQETQYF,-,TRBV9,15
CASSIISGGGEKLFF,-,TRBV19,15
CASSFDDKHTEAFF,few,TRBV6-6,14
CASSPLANNEQFF,few,TRBV6-1,13
CASSFGVGGFVTYEQYF,-,TRBV11-2,17
CSGTALNTEAFF,-,TRBV29-1,12
CASSPEAIEQFF,-,TRBV11-3,12
CASSGLAGGNYEQYF,medium-sized,TRBV5-6,15
CASSLSLSGGNGYTF,once,TRBV28,15
CASSGTRGLEETQYF,-,TRBV9,15
CASSLGGGTFYEQYF,-,TRBV5-6,15
CASSPGTDYGYTF,-,TRBV7-2,13
CSASLREQFF,-,TRBV20-1,10
CASGSSTASGANVLTF,-,TRBV12-5,16
CATGGVTDTQYF,-,TRBV27,12
CASGFSGTSVEDEQFF,-,TRBV12-5,16
CATQGDRQETQYF,-,TRBV2,13
CASSAQGSDTEAFF,-,TRBV7-2,14
CASSLWEGVQPQHF,-,TRBV28,14
CASSDLNGVRGLGGYTF,-,TRBV2,17
CASSIDGGPRTEAFF,-,TRBV19,15
CASSLGVNQPQHF,-,TRBV5-1,13
CASSLDRSNQPQHF,-,TRBV5-5,14
CASSSNRGQGGGYTF,-,TRBV11-2,15
CASGQRALAGNQPQHF,-,TRBV2,16
CASSLGQSTNEKLFF,-,TRBV28,15
CASSPPEGVTNEKLFF,-,TRBV28,16
CASGLSTGVWNIQYF,-,TRBV12-5,15
CASSSQGGTEAFF,once,TRBV11-2,13
CASSTGTGIPDEQFF,-,TRBV6-6,15
CASSKGSGDYEQYF,-,TRBV21-1,14
CASGRRYEQYF,-,TRBV28,11
CASSSRGGGITDTQYF,-,TRBV13,16
CASSVWQQETQYF,-,TRBV2,13
CASSLWTSGRERKQFF,-,TRBV5-1,16
CASSLGQGSYGYTF,-,TRBV11-3,14
CASGQGMNTEAFF,once,TRBV7-2,13
CASSQDIQGLMAFF,-,TRBV4-3,14
CASGLVVGSGYEQYF,-,TRBV12-5,15
CASISAGGTDTQYF,-,TRBV19,14
CASSQVWGLGTEAFF,-,TRBV4-3,15
CASLRFSGEKLFF,-,TRBV2,13
CASSLSLAVSPKEQFF,-,TRBV7-9,16
CASSLSITGFGYTF,-,TRBV27,14
CAISDDRGLGGSPLHF,once,TRBV10-3,16